This record concerns one T cell receptor beta chain sequence. Sequenced by immunoSEQ multiplex PCR; TCRdb stores in-frame clones only, minus some. This sample has approximately 190,000 clones; around 84% occur once, and the top ten carry 14%. The data derive from a study of blood T cell repertoires in COVID-19. Per the germline V gene, CDR1 is SQVTM and CDR2 is ANQGSEA. The V segment lost 7 bases and the J segment 8 bases; nucleotides outside the gene matches: 9. The CDR3 is 13 residues long. V is TRBV29-1 and J is TRBJ2-1, with 9 bases matching TRBD2. The clonotype was recovered from a man aged 30 to 39 with active or convalescent COVID-19. Sequencing input: peripheral blood. The CDR3 DNA reads as TGCAGCGCCGCGGGCGGGAGGGCCGATGAGCAGTTCTTC. Translation: CSAAGGRADEQFF.